Following are 8 T cell receptor beta chains from one sample sequenced in a study of cytomegalovirus exposure and HLA in healthy donors. The study ran its PCR with 60 Vbeta and 13 Jbeta primers. Assay: immunoSEQ multiplex PCR; the TCRdb copy retains only in-frame clones and omits some. Among more than 80,000 clones, roughly 76% were seen once, and the ten largest hold approximately 9.2%. Sequencing was carried out using PBMCs. The receptors come from a human donor in good health.

The chain employs TRBV5-4 and TRBJ1-4; 12 bases are shared with TRBD1. The V gene end was trimmed by 2 bases and the J gene end by 8 bases; junction bases not matched to a gene: 10. This CDR3 is built from 17 residues. Per the germline V gene, CDR1 is SGHNT and CDR2 is YYREEE (reference sequence). Written as DNA, the CDR3 is TGTGCCAGCAGCTTTAGGGACAGGGGGCGAGGGGAGGAAAAACTGTTTTTT. Encoded protein: CASSFRDRGRGEEKLFF. Drawing the rest from reference TRBV5-4 and TRBJ1-4, the complete variable domain is ETGVTQSPTHLIKTRGQQVTLRCSSQSGHNTVSWYQQALGQGPQFIFQYYREEENGRGNFPPRFSGLQFPNYSSELNVNALELDDSALYLCASSFRDRGRGEEKLFFGSGTQLSVL.

The J gene is TRBJ2-5, the V gene TRBV19, with a tentative D call TRBD2 (6 bases). This CDR3 is built from 14 residues. CDR1 is LNHDA, CDR2 SQIVND, per germline (reference sequence). V gave up 3 bases and J gave up 5 bases, with 13 bases separating them. DNA for the CDR3: TGTGCCAGTAGTATCTTGGGAGGATGGGAGACCCAGTACTTC. Protein: CASSILGGWETQYF.

This clone was seen more than once but under ten times. This rearrangement joins TRBV6-1 to TRBJ1-1; tentatively, D is TRBD1 (5 bases). CDR1 is MNHNS and CDR2 is SASEGT in the germline V gene. V dropped 6 bases and J dropped 7 bases, with 9 bases sitting between them. The CDR3 is made up of 11 amino acids. CDR3 bases: TGTGCCAGCAGCGACAGCCTTGAAGCTTTCTTT. Protein: CASSDSLEAFF.

This clone was seen a handful of times. The genes are TRBV16 and TRBJ1-2; D perhaps matches TRBD1 (6 bases). Germline V gives CDR1 KGHSY, CDR2 FQNENV. CDR3 length: 13 amino acids. Trimming removed 1 base from V and 8 bases from J, with 11 bases in between. CDR3 nucleotides: TGTGCCAGCAGCCAATTCGGGGGGCGAGGCTACACCTTC. Translating gives CASSQFGGRGYTF.

The chain is built from TRBV19 and TRBJ2-7, with 13 bases aligning to TRBD2. With V trimmed by 6 bases and J by 7 bases, 12 bases remained unmatched. CDR1 and CDR2 (germline): LNHDA, SQIVND (reference sequence). The CDR3 totals 16 residues. The chain's CDR3 is CASSPLGLAGDSEQYF. The CDR3 DNA reads TGTGCCAGTAGCCCACTCGGACTAGCGGGAGATTCAGAGCAGTACTTC.

The J gene is TRBJ2-5, the V gene TRBV7-2; TRBD1 matches 8 bases. V shed 6 bases, J shed 1 base, and the junction held 7 bases outside the gene matches. The CDR3 runs 15 residues. Germline V gives CDR1 SGHTA, CDR2 FQGNSA. The CDR3 spells CASRHWGQVQETQYF. Here the CDR3 DNA reads TGTGCCAGCAGACACTGGGGACAGGTCCAAGAGACCCAGTACTTC.

This clone turned up a few times. The chain joins TRBV7-8 to TRBJ1-5; tentatively, D is TRBD1 (5 bases). Germline CDR1 is SGHVS and CDR2 is FQNEAQ. V lost 5 bases to trimming and J lost 7 bases, with 24 bases between them. The CDR3 totals 17 residues. CDR3 residues: CASSPRQSMVPMQPQHF. The CDR3 nucleotides read TGTGCCAGCAGCCCCCGACAGTCTATGGTTCCCATGCAGCCCCAGCATTTT.

This chain joins TRBV6-5 and TRBJ1-1; D remains unclear. V was clipped by 2 bases and J by 2 bases, with 9 bases between them. The CDR3 length is 14 residues. Germline assignment: CDR1 MNHEY and CDR2 SVGAGI. CDR3 amino acids: CASSYRQPNTEAFF. The CDR3, as DNA: TGTGCCAGCAGTTACCGACAACCTAACACTGAAGCTTTCTTT.